This T cell receptor (beta chain) was sequenced during a study of blood T cell repertoires in COVID-19. In the source study's methods: The assay estimated nucleated cells by amplifying reference gene primers. Method: immunoSEQ multiplex PCR; TCRdb's copy keeps in-frame clones and lacks some. V, J and clone size are taken as reported in that table, and D and trimming were inferred from the DNA itself. The table records roughly 310,000 clones, roughly 88% of them present only once. The CDR3 covers 16 residues. CDR1 and CDR2 from the germline V gene are MNHEY and SVGEGT. The V and J ends lost 2 bases and 4 bases, in that order; junction bases with no gene match: 7.

The V gene is TRBV6-2 or TRBV6-3, the J gene TRBJ1-2, with TRBD1 identical over 10 bases. Sequenced material: peripheral blood. This TCR was recovered from a woman in her twenties or thirties with COVID-19, enrolled during active disease. CDR3 bases: TGTGCCAGCAGTTACGGGACAGGGGCGAATATCTATGGCTACACCTTC. Its translation: CASSYGTGANIYGYTF.